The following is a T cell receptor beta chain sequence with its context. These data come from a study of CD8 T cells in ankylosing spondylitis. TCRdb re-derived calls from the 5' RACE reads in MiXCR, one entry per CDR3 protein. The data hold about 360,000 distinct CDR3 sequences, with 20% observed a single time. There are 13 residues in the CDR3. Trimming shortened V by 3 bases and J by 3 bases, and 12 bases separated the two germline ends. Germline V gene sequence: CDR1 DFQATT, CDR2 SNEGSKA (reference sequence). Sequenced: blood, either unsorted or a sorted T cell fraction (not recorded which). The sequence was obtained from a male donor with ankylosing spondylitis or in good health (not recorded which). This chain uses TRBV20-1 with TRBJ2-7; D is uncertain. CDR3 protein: CSASKGRVYEQYF. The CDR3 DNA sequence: TGCAGTGCTAGTAAAGGACGCGTCTACGAGCAGTACTTC.